This TCR beta chain came from a study of shared clonotypes between healthy human individuals (dated by TCRdb to 2020 to 2022). For the study in its entirety: Three men and a couple of women, aged 18 to 49 years, made up the cohort. Leukapheresis yielded between about 0.8 and 8.9 billion PBMCs per donor. Libraries were prepared and TCR repertoires were sequenced by different laboratories using diverse techniques, in order to increase sequencing depth and limit assay-specific biases. Per donor, three plates each were used for CD4 naive and CD4 memory, two for CD8 naive, and one for CD8 memory. To estimate repertoire size and how much clonotypes are shared between individuals, the study performed deep sequencing of blood TCR repertoires from about 5 healthy adults. Points the paper makes about the study in general: Sampling was restricted to blood, and TCR repertoires in tissue are likely to differ from TCR repertoires in blood. Pairwise subsampling led to the expectation that sequencing depth would affect the degree of clonotype sharing among donors. Higher generation probabilities were observed for clonotypes shared by all four sorted-subset donors than for non-shared clonotypes. Because the study included only a small number of donors, the genetic and exposure-history diversity represented was limited. Incomplete sequencing was indicated by rarefaction of sorted-subset datasets, despite the large sequencing depth. Across a handful of donors, approximately 5% of naive CD4, 3% to 4% of naive CD8, under 2.5% of memory CD4, and approximately 0.4% of memory CD8 clonotypes were shared. Naive subsets generally had larger estimated clonotype richness than memory subsets did.

V lost 6 bases and J lost 0 bases, and the count of bases not matched to a germline gene is 6. Via the germline V gene, CDR1 is MDHEN and CDR2 SYDVKM. From the cysteine through the phenylalanine, the CDR3 covers 17 amino acids. The sequence is cut down to CDR3 DNA, 51 bases in frame from base 1. TCR CDR3 regions were amplified from genomic DNA by multiplex PCR using the deep immunoSEQ assay. Extracted genomic DNA from each cell subset was spread evenly across all wells of several immunoSEQ 96-well plates, with each plate serving as a replicate. For sorted subsets, each replicate PCR was loaded with approximately 0.2 ug genomic DNA, equivalent to 30,000 or so T cell genomes. Purified libraries were quantified with a Qubit 3.0 fluorometer, sized on a Bioanalyzer 2100, and re-quantified with the KAPA Library Quantification kit. Each immunoSEQ 96-well plate was sequenced on its own single-read 150-cycle Illumina NextSeq 550 flow cell. In the source study's methods: Because only junctional sequences without quality scores were contained in the immunoSEQ output, filtering matching that applied to full-length reads could not be performed. Sequences were annotated with PyIR, a Python wrapper for IgBLAST v1.9, using IMGT germline references to assign V/J genes and CDR3. Any read was removed if the V/J assignment was weak (E-value above 1e-6), the CDR3 was missing, or the read contained stop codons, out-of-frame junctions, or ambiguous translated residues. V3J clonotypes were defined as sequences sharing an identical inferred V gene, J gene, and CDR3 amino acid sequence. Percentage overlap between repertoires was calculated by dividing the number of shared unique clonotypes by the size of the smaller repertoire. Repertoire richness was assessed with RTK rarefaction, the Chao1 estimator, and Recon v2.1 estimates of unobserved clonotypes. For all TCRbeta clonotypes obtained by the gDNA method from a few donors, generation probabilities were computed with OLGA. TCRdb mirrors the immuneACCESS table, restricted to in-frame sequences. Some clones are absent from its copies; in checked studies, under half trace to an unresolved V gene, and the reason for the others is unknown. D and trimming come from the DNA, and the V and J calls and clone size come from that table. The sample data list approximately 2,000,000 clones, and 93% of these were observed just once. About 1.7% of the sample goes to the ten largest clones.

As regards this clone: Its antigen remains unidentified. The record has no base qualities; no much larger clone is one base away.

CD8 naive samples were obtained by positive selection for CCR7 among CD45RO-negative cells, yielding a CD45RA+CCR7+ population from which TemRA cells were excluded. The donors were healthy, HIV-negative adults with no recently reported acute infections or vaccinations. Only Caucasian adults living in Nashville, Tennessee, USA were represented among the donors. Blood was obtained by leukapheresis, after which PBMCs were separated by Ficoll-Histopaque density gradient centrifugation and cryopreserved in liquid nitrogen vapor phase. Analytical flow cytometry was used to check the purity and quantity of each magnetically sorted T cell population. Genomic DNA was isolated from each sorted fraction and quantified by UV absorbance on a Nanodrop 2000c.

The sequencing input was naive CD8+ T cells from PBMCs. Explained via the paper, the cell subset or site label denotes: CD45RA+CCR7+. The sequence derives from a man between 18 and 29 years old in good health. Some clones in this sample may be carry-over from other donors' samples. The chain is encoded by TRBV28 joined to TRBJ2-1, and 12 bases in between align with TRBD2. The DNA reads TGTGCCAGCAGCTCCGGACTAGCGGGAATCTCCTACAATGAGCAGTTCTTC. It encodes CASSSGLAGISYNEQFF.